What follows is one T cell receptor (beta chain) and its context. Using immunoSEQ multiplex PCR, the repertoire was profiled, and TCRdb retains in-frame clones only, with some absent. There are around 400,000 clones in the sample; over 75% occur only once, and about 1.4% lies in the top ten. This sample is drawn from a study of blood T cell repertoires in COVID-19. V was clipped by 5 bases and J by 1 base; unmatched bases: 8. This CDR3 is 17 amino acids long. The V gene's germline CDR1 is SGHDN and CDR2 FVKESK. The sequenced material came from PBMCs or T cells enriched from blood (not recorded which). The clonotype originates from a woman younger than 35 who had been exposed to COVID-19. The chain joins TRBV14 to TRBJ2-3; 11 bases map to TRBD2. The CDR3 loop is CASSLRTSGFGTDTQYF. DNA for the CDR3: TGTGCCAGCAGCTTACGGACTAGCGGGTTCGGCACAGATACGCAGTATTTT. Full variable domain (missing parts from reference TRBV14 and TRBJ2-3): EAGVTQFPSHSVIEKGQTVTLRCDPISGHDNLYWYRRVMGKEIKFLLHFVKESKQDESGMPNNRFLAERTGGTYSTLKVQPAELEDSGVYFCASSLRTSGFGTDTQYFGPGTRLTVL.